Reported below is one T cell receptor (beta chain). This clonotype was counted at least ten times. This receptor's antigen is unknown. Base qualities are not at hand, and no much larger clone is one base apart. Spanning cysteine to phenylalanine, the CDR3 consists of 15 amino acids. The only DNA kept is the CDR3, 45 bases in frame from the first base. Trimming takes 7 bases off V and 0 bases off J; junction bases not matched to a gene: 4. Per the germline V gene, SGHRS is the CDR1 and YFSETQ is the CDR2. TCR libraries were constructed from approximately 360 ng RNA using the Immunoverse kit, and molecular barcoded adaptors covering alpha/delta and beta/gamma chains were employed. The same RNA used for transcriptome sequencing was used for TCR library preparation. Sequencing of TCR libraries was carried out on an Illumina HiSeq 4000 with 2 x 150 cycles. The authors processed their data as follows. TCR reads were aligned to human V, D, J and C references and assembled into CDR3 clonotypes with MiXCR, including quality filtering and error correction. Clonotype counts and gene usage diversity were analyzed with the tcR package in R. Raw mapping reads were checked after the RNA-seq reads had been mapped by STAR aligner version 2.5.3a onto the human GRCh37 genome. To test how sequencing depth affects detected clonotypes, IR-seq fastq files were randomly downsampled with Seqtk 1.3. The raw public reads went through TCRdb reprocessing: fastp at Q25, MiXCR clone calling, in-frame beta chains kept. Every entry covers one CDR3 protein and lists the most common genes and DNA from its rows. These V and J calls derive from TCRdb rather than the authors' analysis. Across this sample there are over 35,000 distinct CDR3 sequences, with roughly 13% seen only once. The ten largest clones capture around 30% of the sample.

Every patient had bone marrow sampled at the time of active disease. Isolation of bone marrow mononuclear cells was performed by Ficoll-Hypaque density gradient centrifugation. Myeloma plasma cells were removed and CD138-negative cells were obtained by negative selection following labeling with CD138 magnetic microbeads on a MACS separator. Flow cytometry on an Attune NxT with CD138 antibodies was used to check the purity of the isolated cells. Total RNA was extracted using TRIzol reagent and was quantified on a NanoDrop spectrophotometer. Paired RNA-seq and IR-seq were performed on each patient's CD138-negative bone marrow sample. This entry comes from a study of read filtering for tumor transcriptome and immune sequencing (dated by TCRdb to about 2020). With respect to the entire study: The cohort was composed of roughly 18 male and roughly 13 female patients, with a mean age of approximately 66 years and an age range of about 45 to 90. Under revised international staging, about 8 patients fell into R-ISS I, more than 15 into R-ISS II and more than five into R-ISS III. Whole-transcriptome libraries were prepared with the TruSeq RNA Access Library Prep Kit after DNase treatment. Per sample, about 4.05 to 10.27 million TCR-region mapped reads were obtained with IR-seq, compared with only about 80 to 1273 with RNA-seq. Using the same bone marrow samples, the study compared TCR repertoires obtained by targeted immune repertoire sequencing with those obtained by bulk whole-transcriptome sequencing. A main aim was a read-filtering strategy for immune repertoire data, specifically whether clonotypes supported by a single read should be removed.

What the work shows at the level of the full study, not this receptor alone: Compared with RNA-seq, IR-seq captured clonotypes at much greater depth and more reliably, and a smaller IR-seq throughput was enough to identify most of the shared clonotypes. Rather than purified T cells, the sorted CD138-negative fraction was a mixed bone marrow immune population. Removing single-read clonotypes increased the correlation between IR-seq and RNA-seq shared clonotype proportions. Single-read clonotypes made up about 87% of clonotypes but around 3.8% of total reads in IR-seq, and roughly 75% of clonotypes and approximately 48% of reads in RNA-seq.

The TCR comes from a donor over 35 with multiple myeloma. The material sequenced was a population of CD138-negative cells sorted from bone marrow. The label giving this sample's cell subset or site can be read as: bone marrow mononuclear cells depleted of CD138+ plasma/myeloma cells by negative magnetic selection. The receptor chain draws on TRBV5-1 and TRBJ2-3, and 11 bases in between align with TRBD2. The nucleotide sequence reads TGCGCCAGCGTACTAGCGGGGGCTAGCACAGATACGCAGTATTTT. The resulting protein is CASVLAGASTDTQYF.